The 30 T cell receptor beta chains given below trace back to one sample, sequenced in a study of T cell changes during pregnancy in multiple sclerosis. Data came from immunoSEQ multiplex PCR; TCRdb stores just in-frame clones and leaves some out. The sample yields over 100,000 clones, about 90% seen once. This specimen consisted of peripheral blood, obtained in the third trimester of pregnancy. Receptors originate from a female donor with multiple sclerosis, enrolled in a pregnancy study.

The chain combines TRBV5-1 with TRBJ2-3; TRBD2 matches 14 bases. The CDR3 runs to 18 residues. The V gene's germline CDR1 is SGHRS and CDR2 YFSETQ. The trim removed 4 bases at V and 2 bases at J, leaving 9 bases unmatched. CDR3 amino acids: CASSTRRLAGGYTDTQYF. CDR3 nucleotide sequence: TGCGCCAGCAGCACCCGTAGACTAGCGGGAGGGTACACAGATACGCAGTATTTT.

The chain joins TRBV5-5 to TRBJ1-3; no reliable D call. With 4 bases removed from V and 0 bases from J, the gap between germline ends came to 14 bases. Germline CDR1 reads SGHKS; CDR2 reads YYEKEE (reference sequence). The CDR3 has 16 residues. DNA for the CDR3: TGTGCCAGCAGCCCTGGCGGCGGTTACTCTGGAAACACCATATATTTT. It yields the protein CASSPGGGYSGNTIYF. Combining the CDR3 with reference TRBV5-5 and TRBJ1-3 gives the whole variable domain DAGVTQSPTHLIKTRGQQVTLRCSPISGHKSVSWYQQVLGQGPQFIFQYYEKEERGRGNFPDRFSARQFPNYSSELNVNALLLGDSALYLCASSPGGGYSGNTIYFGEGSWLTVV.

The rearrangement uses TRBV7-2 and TRBJ2-3; 15 nucleotides agree with TRBD2. Unmatched junction bases numbered 8, after V lost 5 bases and J lost 8 bases. The CDR3 totals 16 residues. Germline V gene lookup returns CDR1 SGHTA and CDR2 FQGNSA. The CDR3 sequence: CASSTRTSGGVVTQYF. The DNA of the CDR3 is TGTGCCAGCAGCACGCGGACTAGCGGGGGGGTAGTTACGCAGTATTTT.

The chain combines TRBV18 with TRBJ2-7; the D gene is possibly TRBD2 (6 bases). The CDR3 is 13 residues long. CDR1 and CDR2 (germline): KGHSH, LQKENI. V dropped 3 bases and J dropped 4 bases, with 10 bases sitting between them. Here the CDR3 DNA reads TGTGCCAGCTCACCCTACGGGACTTACGAGCAGTACTTC. Translated: CASSPYGTYEQYF.

The chain is built from TRBV7-9 and TRBJ2-7, with 8 bases lining up with TRBD2. The CDR3 contains 14 residues. Germline lookup yields CDR1 SEHNR and CDR2 FQNEAQ (reference sequence). Germline trimming cut 0 bases from V and 3 bases from J; bases unmatched to any gene: 1. In nucleotides, the CDR3 is TGTGCCAGCAGCTTAGCTAGCGGGAACTACGAGCAGTACTTC. Its translation is CASSLASGNYEQYF.

V and J are TRBV9 and TRBJ1-1; 9 bases map to TRBD1. V lost 3 bases to trimming and J lost 0 bases; unmatched junction nucleotides: 3. The CDR3 is 15 residues long. Germline-derived CDR1 and CDR2 are SGDLS and YYNGEE. This CDR3 reads CASSAQGAMNTEAFF. CDR3 nucleotide sequence: TGTGCCAGCAGCGCACAGGGGGCCATGAACACTGAAGCTTTCTTT.

V and J are TRBV5-1 and TRBJ2-7, with a possible D match to TRBD2 (6 bases). The germline V gene has CDR1 SGHRS and CDR2 YFSETQ. V lost 4 bases to trimming and J lost 9 bases, with 20 bases between them. The CDR3 is made up of 14 amino acids. CDR3 in amino acids: CASSLNRWDFAQYF. As DNA, the CDR3 is TGCGCCAGCAGCCTTAACCGGTGGGACTTCGCGCAGTACTTC.

V is TRBV6-1 and J is TRBJ1-6; D is uncertain. Trimming removed 0 bases at V and 7 bases at J, with 7 bases between. Germline CDR1 is MNHNS and CDR2 is SASEGT. This CDR3 is built from 14 residues. DNA for the CDR3: TGTGCCAGCAGTGAAGCGATTCAGAATTCACCCCTCCACTTT. Its translation is CASSEAIQNSPLHF.

The genes are TRBV25-1 and TRBJ1-2; TRBD1 matches 9 bases. The CDR3 has 13 amino acids. V trimming: 9 bases; J trimming: 7 bases; junction bases outside the gene matches: 9. Germline-derived CDR1 and CDR2 are MGHDK and SYGVNS. The CDR3 loop is CASLPGQGSGYTF. The CDR3 bases are TGTGCCAGTTTACCGGGACAGGGTTCTGGCTACACCTTC.

This sequence joins TRBV7-6 and TRBJ2-1; D is uncertain. V shed 1 base and J shed 8 bases, with 15 bases lying between them. The CDR3 covers 15 residues. Germline-derived CDR1 and CDR2 are SGHVS and FNYEAQ. As DNA, the CDR3 is TGTGCCAGCAGCTTAGACAGTCTTCCCCCGCATGAGCAGTTCTTC. As protein: CASSLDSLPPHEQFF.

The V and J genes are TRBV5-1 and TRBJ1-6, with D unclear. The CDR3 extends over 17 amino acids. The germline CDR1 and CDR2 sequences are SGHRS and YFSETQ. The V end lost 0 bases, the J end lost 0 bases, and 10 bases lay between the germline ends. For the CDR3, the DNA is TGCGCCAGCAGCTTGGAGTCGGCTAGCTCCTATAATTCACCCCTCCACTTT. As protein: CASSLESASSYNSPLHF.

This chain joins TRBV5-4 and TRBJ1-1, with 7 bases lining up with TRBD1. V trimming: 4 bases; J trimming: 1 base; junction bases outside the gene matches: 7. This CDR3 has 15 residues. From germline, CDR1 is SGHNT and CDR2 YYREEE (reference sequence). The CDR3 spells CASSLYTGENTEAFF. The CDR3, as DNA: TGTGCCAGCAGCCTGTATACAGGGGAGAACACTGAAGCTTTCTTT.

The J gene is TRBJ2-3, the V gene TRBV19; tentative D call: TRBD2 (6 bases). Trimming shortened V by 8 bases and J by 2 bases, and 17 bases separated the two germline ends. The length of the CDR3 is 15 residues. Germline-derived CDR1 and CDR2 are LNHDA and SQIVND (reference sequence). The DNA of the CDR3 is TGTGCCAGTTCCCTAGGCGGGACTCCCACAGATACGCAGTATTTT. It specifies CASSLGGTPTDTQYF.

This clone appeared once. CDR3 protein: CASSPAPLAGVDNEQFF. Written as DNA, the CDR3 is TGTGCCAGCAGTCCCGCCCCACTAGCGGGAGTTGACAATGAGCAGTTCTTC. The chain carries TRBV5-4 and TRBJ2-1; 11 nucleotides match TRBD2. The length of the CDR3 is 17 residues. After removal of 5 bases from V and 5 bases from J, the junction contained 12 bases not matched to a gene. Germline assignment: CDR1 SGHNT and CDR2 YYREEE (reference sequence).

The rearrangement uses TRBV6-1 and TRBJ1-1; no definite D call. Germline lookup yields CDR1 MNHNS and CDR2 SASEGT. V lost 5 bases and J 0 bases, leaving 7 bases between the germline ends. The CDR3 spans 13 residues. The CDR3 region has the DNA TGTGCCAGCAGTTCTAAGATGAACACTGAAGCTTTCTTT. Its translation is CASSSKMNTEAFF.

The rearrangement uses TRBV28 and TRBJ2-1; 8 bases are shared with TRBD2. The ends lost 2 bases at V and 5 bases at J; junction bases unmatched: 5. The CDR3 sequence is 15 residues long. CDR1 and CDR2 from the germline V gene are MDHEN and SYDVKM. The CDR3 protein is CASSLPGGPDNEQFF. In nucleotides, the CDR3 is TGTGCCAGCAGTTTACCGGGAGGGCCGGACAATGAGCAGTTCTTC.

The chain joins TRBV9 to TRBJ2-3, with 10 bases aligning to TRBD2. The length of the CDR3 is 15 residues. In germline, CDR1 is SGDLS, CDR2 YYNGEE. The trim removed 3 bases at V and 3 bases at J, leaving 4 bases unmatched. This chain's CDR3 is CASSGAGGSTDTQYF. CDR3 DNA: TGTGCCAGCAGCGGAGCGGGGGGGTCTACAGATACGCAGTATTTT. Full variable domain (missing parts from reference TRBV9 and TRBJ2-3): DSGVTQTPKHLITATGQRVTLRCSPRSGDLSVYWYQQSLDQGLQFLIQYYNGEERAKGNILERFSAQQFPDLHSELNLSSLELGDSALYFCASSGAGGSTDTQYFGPGTRLTVL.

V and J are TRBV2 and TRBJ1-4; 9 bases are shared with TRBD1. CDR3 length: 14 amino acids. Trimming removed 6 bases from V and 8 bases from J; junction bases left unmatched: 7. The germline V gene encodes CDR1 SNHLY and CDR2 FYNNEI. The CDR3 region has the DNA TGTGCCAGCAGGTTGACAGGGGGTCACGAAAAACTGTTTTTT. Encoded protein: CASRLTGGHEKLFF.

The chain uses TRBV15 and TRBJ2-7; 10 nucleotides line up with TRBD2. Trimming removed 4 bases from V and 6 bases from J; junction bases left unmatched: 9. The germline V gene encodes CDR1 LNHNV and CDR2 YYDKDF (reference sequence). This CDR3 comprises 15 residues. CDR3 bases: TGTGCCACCAGCACTAGCGGGGGATACGTGCGCGAGCAGTACTTC. This gives the protein CATSTSGGYVREQYF.

The rearrangement joins TRBV18 to TRBJ1-1; D not resolved. The CDR3 is made up of 17 amino acids. The V and J ends lost 3 bases and 0 bases respectively, with 17 bases between them. Germline values: CDR1 KGHSH, CDR2 LQKENI. The DNA for the CDR3 is TGTGCCAGCTCACCTCTAGGGAGGCAGCAGATGAACACTGAAGCTTTCTTT. Its translation: CASSPLGRQQMNTEAFF.

The chain links TRBV19 to TRBJ1-1; TRBD1 aligns across 9 bases. With 5 bases clipped from V and 11 bases from J, the junction kept 18 bases outside the gene matches. Germline V gene lookup returns CDR1 LNHDA and CDR2 SQIVND (reference sequence). The CDR3 contains 16 residues. The CDR3 sequence: CASSLGQGLRSEEAFF. The CDR3 coding sequence is TGTGCCAGTAGTCTCGGACAGGGGCTCCGATCTGAGGAGGCTTTCTTT.

This clone was found once. J is TRBJ1-1 and V is TRBV6-1; 7 nucleotides agree with TRBD1. The CDR3 has 14 residues. With 8 bases clipped from V and 6 bases from J, the junction kept 12 bases outside the gene matches. Germline CDR1 and CDR2: MNHNS and SASEGT. CDR3 sequence reads: CASLYRGIGSEAFF. CDR3 bases: TGTGCCAGCCTCTACAGGGGAATCGGGTCTGAAGCTTTCTTT.

The chain recombines TRBV28 with TRBJ1-1, with TRBD1 as a possible D gene (5 bases). The CDR3 extends over 14 amino acids. CDR1 is MDHEN and CDR2 is SYDVKM in the germline V gene. V lost 6 bases, J lost 2 bases, and 13 bases lay in between. DNA for the CDR3: TGTGCCAGCAGAATGGACAACTTAAACACTGAAGCTTTCTTT. Translating gives CASRMDNLNTEAFF.

The V and J genes are TRBV9 and TRBJ2-7; 10 bases are a match to TRBD2. The germline gives CDR1 SGDLS, CDR2 YYNGEE. V was pared by 4 bases and J by 7 bases, with 11 bases of the junction left unmatched. The CDR3 has 15 residues. DNA for the CDR3: TGTGCCAGCAGCCCCCGACTAGCGGGTGGGGAAGAGCAGTACTTC. Encoded protein: CASSPRLAGGEEQYF.

V gene TRBV27 combines with J gene TRBJ1-4; the match to TRBD1 covers 11 bases. With V trimmed by 6 bases and J by 8 bases, 11 bases remained unmatched. CDR3 size: 16 residues. Germline CDR1 and CDR2: MNHEY and SMNVEV (reference sequence). CDR3: CASRFKAGQGDEKLFF. Here the CDR3 DNA reads TGTGCCAGCAGATTTAAGGCGGGACAGGGGGACGAAAAACTGTTTTTT. Supplemented by reference TRBV27 and TRBJ1-4, the full variable domain reads EAQVTQNPRYLITVTGKKLTVTCSQNMNHEYMSWYRQDPGLGLRQIYYSMNVEVTDKGDVPEGYKVSRKEKRNFPLILESPSPNQTSLYFCASRFKAGQGDEKLFFGSGTQLSVL.

J is TRBJ2-5 and V is TRBV7-7; 14 nucleotides match TRBD2. V trimming: 3 bases; J trimming: 4 bases; junction bases outside the gene matches: 1. Per germline, CDR1 SSHAT and CDR2 FNYEAQ (reference sequence). This CDR3 comprises 15 residues. CDR3 DNA sequence: TGTGCCAGCAGCTTGACTAGCGGGAGGGCAGAGACCCAGTACTTC. It specifies CASSLTSGRAETQYF.

The chain joins TRBV30 to TRBJ2-1; 11 bases are a match to TRBD2. The junction had 6 bases not matched to a gene; V was cut back by 5 bases and J by 6 bases. This CDR3 is built from 14 residues. In germline, CDR1 is GTSNPN, CDR2 SVGIG (reference sequence). CDR3 loop: CAWVGLADFNEQFF. The CDR3 DNA sequence: TGTGCCTGGGTGGGACTAGCGGATTTCAATGAGCAGTTCTTC.

The chain has TRBV5-1 and TRBJ2-3; 8 nucleotides agree with TRBD2. This CDR3 is 16 amino acids long. Germline V gene sequence: CDR1 SGHRS, CDR2 YFSETQ. V lost 0 bases and J lost 1; bases outside the gene matches: 4. The CDR3 DNA sequence: TGCGCCAGCAGCTTGGAATGGCGGGGGGGCACAGATACGCAGTATTTT. Translating it yields CASSLEWRGGTDTQYF.

The chain recombines TRBV28 with TRBJ2-7, with TRBD1 identical over 9 bases. In germline, CDR1 is MDHEN, CDR2 SYDVKM. V was clipped by 5 bases and J by 2 bases; unmatched bases: 4. This CDR3 comprises 14 residues. The CDR3 sequence is CASSPWTGAYEQYF. The CDR3 nucleotides are TGTGCCAGCAGTCCGTGGACAGGGGCCTACGAGCAGTACTTC.

V gene TRBV27 combines with J gene TRBJ2-7; D might be TRBD2 (6 bases). Germline lookup yields CDR1 MNHEY and CDR2 SMNVEV (reference sequence). Trimming cost V 1 base and J 2 bases, with 9 bases left between them. This CDR3 is built from 14 residues. CDR3 region: CASSLLGRTYEQYF. CDR3 nucleotides: TGTGCCAGCAGTTTATTGGGGAGGACCTACGAGCAGTACTTC.